This T cell receptor (beta chain) was recovered during a study of T cells in localized non-small cell lung cancer. Study-wide results and caveats: In the blood, greater T cell density corresponded to longer overall survival. The study found T cell clonality highest in uninvolved adjacent lung, above tumor.

Some clones are missing from TCRdb's copy, which holds only in-frame ones; the method was immunoSEQ multiplex PCR. In the table there are approximately 15,000 clones, more than 80% of which are singletons. CDR1 MDHEN and CDR2 SYDVKM come from the germline V gene. V was pared by 6 bases and J by 0 bases, with 11 bases between. The CDR3 is 15 amino acids. In the case of this clone: Antigen specificity is unknown.

The clonotype originates from a female donor older than 55 with stage I squamous cell lung carcinoma. The sequencing here drew on peripheral blood, taken before any cancer treatment. The gene calls are TRBV28 and TRBJ1-4, with D hard to call. The CDR3 protein is CASSLYQATNEKLFF. The DNA of the CDR3 is TGTGCCAGCAGCCTCTACCAGGCAACTAATGAAAAACTGTTTTTT.